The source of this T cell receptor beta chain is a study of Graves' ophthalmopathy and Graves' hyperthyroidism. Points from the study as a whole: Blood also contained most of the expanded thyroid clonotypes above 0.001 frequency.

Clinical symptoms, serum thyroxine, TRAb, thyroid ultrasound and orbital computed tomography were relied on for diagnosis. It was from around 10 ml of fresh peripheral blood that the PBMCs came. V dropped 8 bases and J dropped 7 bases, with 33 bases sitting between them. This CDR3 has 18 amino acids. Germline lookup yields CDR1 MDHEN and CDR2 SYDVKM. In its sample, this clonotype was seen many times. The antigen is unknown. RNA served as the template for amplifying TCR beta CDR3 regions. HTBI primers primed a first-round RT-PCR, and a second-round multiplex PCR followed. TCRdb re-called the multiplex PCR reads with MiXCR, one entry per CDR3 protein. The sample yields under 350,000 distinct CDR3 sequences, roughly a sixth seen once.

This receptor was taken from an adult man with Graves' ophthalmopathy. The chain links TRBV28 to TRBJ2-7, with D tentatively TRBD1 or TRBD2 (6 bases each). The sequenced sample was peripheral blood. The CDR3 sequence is CASPPSGGPGPSAGEQYF. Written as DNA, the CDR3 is TGTGCCAGCCCCCCGAGTGGGGGGCCGGGCCCCTCTGCCGGGGAGCAGTACTTC.